Below, one T cell receptor beta chain is given with its context. This clonotype appeared a few times. It has no known antigen specificity. The input lacks base qualities; no much larger clone sits a single base away. Libraries were prepared through PCR. Sequencing was carried out with an Illumina HiSeq 2500. TCR library preparation used molecular barcoding, with unique molecular identifiers applied to normalize quantification of the TCRbeta repertoire. The raw public reads went through TCRdb reprocessing: fastp at Q25, MiXCR clone calling, in-frame beta chains kept. Entries that share a CDR3 protein sequence are merged under the most common genes and DNA. The sample data list 780,000 or so distinct CDR3 sequences, and 16% of these were observed just once. The ten largest clones represent roughly 4.8% of the sample. The source of the sample is a study of T-cell reconstitution after alpha-beta-depleted transplantation in children (TCRdb year 2016). About the investigation overall: The study quantitatively tracked T-cell immune reconstitution after TCRalphabeta/CD19-depleted allogeneic hematopoietic cell transplantation in children using TCR repertoire profiling.

The CDR3 starts with the cysteine, ends with the phenylalanine, and has 15 residues. Only the CDR3 region is kept as DNA, spanning 45 bases read in frame from base 1. CDR1 is given as LGHNT and CDR2 as FRNRAP, both from the germline V gene. Cut back by 4 bases and 6 bases, the V and J ends lie 19 bases apart. The treatment or condition label, as the study defines it: allogeneic hematopoietic cell transplantation with graft depleted of TCRalphabeta T cells and CD19 B cells. Transplant recipients were children who received TCRalphabeta/CD19-depleted allogeneic hematopoietic cell grafts. The paper's findings and limits, for the study overall: Over the following months the frequencies of hyperexpanded clones went down, and after one year T-cell counts and TCRbeta diversity were mostly credited to newly produced T cells. The apparently early recovery of alphabetaT-cell counts about two months after transplant reportedly depended on only several hundred rapidly expanded clones that came from non-depleted graft cells. The high TCRbeta diversity at day 60 in some patients was ascribed to recipient T cells and intrathymic progenitors that had survived conditioning.

The rearrangement combines TRBV12-5 with TRBJ2-7, with TRBD2 as a weak D call on 6 bases. This sequence originates from a male patient between 10 and 17 years old who had a stem cell transplant for acute lymphoblastic leukemia, so the T cells may come from the graft donor. This specimen was PBMCs, mostly from graft donor cells, taken 360 days after TCRalphabeta/CD19-depleted stem cell transplant. The bases read TGTGCTAGTGGTTGGGGACTGCGAGAGGGCTCCGAGCAGTACTTC. It specifies CASGWGLREGSEQYF. Reference TRBV12-5 and TRBJ2-7 proteins supply the regions before and after the CDR3; the full variable domain is: DARVTQTPRHKVTEMGQEVTMRCQPILGHNTVFWYRQTMMQGLELLAYFRNRAPLDDSGMPKDRFSAEMPDATLATLKIQPSEPRDSAVYFCASGWGLREGSEQYFGPGTRLTVT.